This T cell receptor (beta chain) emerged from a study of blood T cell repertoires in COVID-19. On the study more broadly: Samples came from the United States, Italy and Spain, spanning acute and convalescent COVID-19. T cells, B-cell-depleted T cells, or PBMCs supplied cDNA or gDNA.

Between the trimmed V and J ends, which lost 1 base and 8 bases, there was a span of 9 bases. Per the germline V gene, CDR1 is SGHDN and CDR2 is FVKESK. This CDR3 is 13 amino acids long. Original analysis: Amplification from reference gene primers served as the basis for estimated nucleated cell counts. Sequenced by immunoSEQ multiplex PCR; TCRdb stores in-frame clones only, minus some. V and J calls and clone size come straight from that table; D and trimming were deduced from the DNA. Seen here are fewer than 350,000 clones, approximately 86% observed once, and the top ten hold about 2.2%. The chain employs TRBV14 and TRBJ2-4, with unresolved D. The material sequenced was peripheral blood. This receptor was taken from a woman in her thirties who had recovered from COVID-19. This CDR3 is CASSQVTADIQYF. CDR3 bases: TGTGCCAGCAGCCAAGTAACTGCGGACATTCAGTACTTC.